The entry that follows covers one T cell receptor (beta chain) sequence. The CDR3 is made up of 15 amino acids. Per germline, CDR1 LNHDA and CDR2 SQIVND (reference sequence). The trim removed 2 bases at V and 5 bases at J, leaving 6 bases unmatched. Ages ranged from about 18 to 89 years, with residence in around 24 US areas. Authors' data handling: From reference gene primer amplification, estimates of nucleated cell counts were derived. Repertoires were generated with immunoSEQ multiplex PCR, while TCRdb's copy carries only in-frame clones and drops some. D and trimming were read from the DNA, whereas the V and J calls and clone size are those reported in that table. The table shows about 210,000 clones, with approximately 90% occurring only once. This sample is drawn from a study of blood T cell repertoires in COVID-19. Overall study context: Material from acute and convalescent COVID-19 was sourced from the United States, Italy and Spain. Sources were T cells, B-cell-depleted T cells, or PBMCs; the material itself was cDNA or gDNA.

Sample: PBMCs or T cells enriched from blood (not recorded which). The gene calls are TRBV19 and TRBJ2-1; 7 nucleotides match TRBD2. The clonotype was recovered from a man aged 18 to 35 with acute COVID-19. DNA for the CDR3: TGTGCCAGTAGTATACAAGCGGGACCCCACAATGAGCAGTTCTTC. It specifies CASSIQAGPHNEQFF.